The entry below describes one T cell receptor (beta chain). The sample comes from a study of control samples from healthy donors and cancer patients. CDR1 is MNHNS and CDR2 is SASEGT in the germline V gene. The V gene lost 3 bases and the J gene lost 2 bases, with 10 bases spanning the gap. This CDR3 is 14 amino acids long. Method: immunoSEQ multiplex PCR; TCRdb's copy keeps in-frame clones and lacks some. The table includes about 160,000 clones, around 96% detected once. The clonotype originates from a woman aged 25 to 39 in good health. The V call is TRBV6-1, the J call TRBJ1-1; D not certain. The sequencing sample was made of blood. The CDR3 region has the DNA TGTGCCAGCAGTGAGGGTAGCAGAAACACTGAAGCTTTCTTT. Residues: CASSEGSRNTEAFF.